The 15 T cell receptor beta chains below were found in one sample sequenced in a study of cytomegalovirus exposure and HLA in healthy donors. The PCR made use of 60 Vbeta and 13 Jbeta primers. Clones were sequenced by immunoSEQ multiplex PCR, and TCRdb holds only the in-frame ones, with some missing. The sample records 100,000 to 150,000 clones, about two thirds being singletons. Material: PBMCs. The source of these receptors is a man in his sixties in good health and CMV-seropositive.

V and J are TRBV6-1 and TRBJ2-3; 7 bases line up with TRBD1. V lost 6 bases and J lost 3; bases outside the gene matches: 6. There are 14 residues in the CDR3. CDR1 and CDR2 from the germline V gene are MNHNS and SASEGT. The CDR3 sequence: CASSLDRVTDTQYF. The CDR3, as DNA: TGTGCCAGCAGCCTAGACAGGGTAACAGATACGCAGTATTTT.

The CDR3 DNA follows: TGTGCCAGCAGTGAAGGGAGGGGCCGCACAGATACGCAGTATTTT. Its translation is CASSEGRGRTDTQYF. The genes are TRBV6-1 and TRBJ2-3; D is perhaps TRBD2 (6 bases). V lost 1 base and J lost 1, with 9 bases in between. This CDR3 has 15 residues. Germline V gives CDR1 MNHNS, CDR2 SASEGT.

The V and J genes are TRBV28 and TRBJ1-2; tentatively, D is TRBD1 (5 bases). Looked up from germline, CDR1 is MDHEN and CDR2 is SYDVKM. The CDR3 has 11 residues. Between the trimmed V and J ends, which lost 5 bases and 5 bases, there was a span of 6 bases. In DNA, the CDR3 is TGTGCCAGCAGTAGGACATATGGCTACACCTTC. Amino acid sequence: CASSRTYGYTF.

The J gene is TRBJ2-1, the V gene TRBV30; weak D call: TRBD2 (7 bases). CDR1 and CDR2 from the germline V gene are GTSNPN and SVGIG (reference sequence). The CDR3 contains 13 residues. Trimming shortened V by 0 bases and J by 8 bases, and 11 bases separated the two germline ends. The CDR3 bases are TGTGCCTGGAGTGTCTGGGGGGGCCATGAGCAGTTCTTC. This translates into CAWSVWGGHEQFF.

CDR3 sequence: CASSAAGGNNEQFF. The CDR3 bases are TGCGCCAGCAGCGCGGCGGGGGGGAACAATGAGCAGTTCTTC. The rearrangement uses TRBV5-1 and TRBJ2-1; 9 nucleotides agree with TRBD2. The CDR3 is 14 residues long. V lost 4 bases to trimming and J lost 5 bases; unmatched junction nucleotides: 4. Germline V gives CDR1 SGHRS, CDR2 YFSETQ. The full variable domain, completed using reference TRBV5-1 and TRBJ2-1, is KAGVTQTPRYLIKTRGQQVTLSCSPISGHRSVSWYQQTPGQGLQFLFEYFSETQRNKGNFPGRFSGRQFSNSRSEMNVSTLELGDSALYLCASSAAGGNNEQFFGPGTRLTVL.

Worth noting for this clone: A much more abundant neighbour one base away suggests this may be a read error. This chain connects TRBV4-1 to TRBJ2-1, with TRBD2 matching over 7 bases. The germline gives CDR1 MGHRA, CDR2 YSYEKL. The CDR3 consists of 15 residues. Trimming at V came to 0 bases and at J to 7 bases, leaving 6 bases not matched to a gene. The CDR3 nucleotides read TGCGCCAGCAGCCAAGAGCGGGGGTTCAGGAATGAGCAGTTCTTC. It specifies CASSQERGFRNEQFF.

The J gene is TRBJ2-3, the V gene TRBV5-4, with 16 bases that match TRBD2. From germline, CDR1 is SGHNT and CDR2 YYREEE (reference sequence). V lost 4 bases, J lost 3 bases, and 8 bases stayed unmatched. This CDR3 has 18 amino acids. For the CDR3, the DNA is TGTGCCAGCAGCACCGGGACTAGCGGGGGGGCTGGTACAGATACGCAGTATTTT. Its protein is CASSTGTSGGAGTDTQYF. Supplemented by reference TRBV5-4 and TRBJ2-3, the full variable domain reads ETGVTQSPTHLIKTRGQQVTLRCSSQSGHNTVSWYQQALGQGPQFIFQYYREEENGRGNFPPRFSGLQFPNYSSELNVNALELDDSALYLCASSTGTSGGAGTDTQYFGPGTRLTVL.

V gene TRBV5-1 combines with J gene TRBJ1-1, with D hard to call. Germline CDR1 reads SGHRS; CDR2 reads YFSETQ. V was trimmed by 3 bases and J by 2 bases, leaving 11 bases between them. This CDR3 has 14 amino acids. The CDR3 sequence: CASSSGDLNTEAFF. The CDR3 region has the DNA TGCGCCAGCAGCTCCGGGGATCTTAACACTGAAGCTTTCTTT.

V gene TRBV15 combines with J gene TRBJ1-2; D is unclear. The CDR3 is made up of 15 amino acids. V shed 0 bases and J shed 8 bases, with 16 bases lying between them. The germline CDR1 and CDR2 sequences are LNHNV and YYDKDF (reference sequence). The CDR3 is CATSRDREGVGGYTF. Written as DNA, the CDR3 is TGTGCCACCAGCAGAGATCGGGAGGGAGTCGGCGGCTACACCTTC.

This chain connects TRBV4-1 to TRBJ2-3; 9 nucleotides match TRBD2. V lost 1 base to trimming and J lost 0 bases; unmatched junction nucleotides: 8. The CDR3 has 18 amino acids. In germline, CDR1 is MGHRA, CDR2 YSYEKL. In nucleotides, the CDR3 is TGCGCCAGCAGCCAAGTAGCGGGGGCCCCAATTAGCACAGATACGCAGTATTTT. The encoded protein is CASSQVAGAPISTDTQYF.

The V call is TRBV5-1, the J call TRBJ2-2; a possible D gene is TRBD2 (5 bases). The CDR3 spans 16 residues. V gave up 1 base and J gave up 4 bases, with 14 bases separating them. Germline assignment: CDR1 SGHRS and CDR2 YFSETQ. The CDR3 spells CASSLNGVALTGELFF. CDR3 DNA sequence: TGCGCCAGCAGCTTGAACGGGGTAGCCCTCACCGGGGAGCTGTTTTTT.

The chain recombines TRBV6-1 with TRBJ1-2; TRBD1 matches 8 bases. The germline gives CDR1 MNHNS, CDR2 SASEGT. Trimming took 4 bases from V and 8 from J; bases not matched to a gene: 6. This CDR3 is 13 amino acids long. The CDR3 DNA follows: TGTGCCAGCAGTGCCCGGACAGGGTTAGGCTACACCTTC. Translation gives CASSARTGLGYTF.

The chain uses TRBV2 and TRBJ2-2; D is perhaps TRBD2 (5 bases). V lost 7 bases and J lost 5, with 14 bases in between. Per germline, CDR1 SNHLY and CDR2 FYNNEI. The CDR3 is 14 residues long. The CDR3 nucleotides read TGTGCCAGCACCCTGTCTCGGGGTACCGGGGAGCTGTTTTTT. It translates to CASTLSRGTGELFF.

This rearrangement joins TRBV7-3 to TRBJ2-5; a possible D gene is TRBD1 (6 bases). CDR3 length: 15 residues. V lost 3 bases and J 1 base, leaving 12 bases between the germline ends. The germline V gene has CDR1 SGHTA and CDR2 FQGTGA. The CDR3 DNA reads as TGTGCCAGCAGCTTGATCGGACAGAGCCAAGAGACCCAGTACTTC. This encodes CASSLIGQSQETQYF.

This chain connects TRBV4-1 to TRBJ1-6; 10 bases match TRBD1. The CDR3 has 14 residues. Germline assignment: CDR1 MGHRA and CDR2 YSYEKL. Germline trimming cut 1 base from V and 9 bases from J; bases unmatched to any gene: 0. The CDR3 loop is CASSQGQGASPLHF. CDR3 nucleotides: TGCGCCAGCAGCCAAGGACAGGGGGCTTCACCCCTCCACTTT.